Presented here are 3 T cell receptor beta chains from one specimen sequenced in a study of blood T cells in healthy people across ages. A second about 7 to 11 cycle PCR used barcoded and J-beta primers. TCRdb independently ran MiXCR on the 5' RACE reads; one entry per CDR3 protein. In the table there are fewer than 750,000 distinct CDR3 sequences, 52% of which are singletons. The sequenced sample consisted of blood. The receptors come from a woman aged 80 or older in good health.

This chain joins TRBV27 and TRBJ2-3; D is unclear. CDR3 length: 12 residues. Germline V lookup: CDR1 MNHEY, CDR2 SMNVEV (reference sequence). V lost 7 bases to trimming and J lost 7 bases, with 12 bases between them. CDR3 protein: CASKGQTYTQYF. CDR3 nucleotides: TGTGCCAGCAAAGGGCAGACTTATACGCAGTATTTT.

This clonotype was seen at least ten times. The CDR3 DNA follows: TGTGCCATCAGTAGAGATTTGGGGAATCTGGAGACCCAGTACTTC. It yields the protein CAISRDLGNLETQYF. The gene calls are TRBV10-3 and TRBJ2-5, with D unresolved. Deletions cut 5 bases from V and 5 bases from J, with 18 bases between. The CDR3 totals 15 residues. Germline lookup yields CDR1 ENHRY and CDR2 SYGVKD.

This clonotype was detected only a few times. The V and J genes are TRBV28 and TRBJ2-1; TRBD2 agrees at 8 bases. With V trimmed by 7 bases and J by 6 bases, 11 bases remained unmatched. Germline V lookup: CDR1 MDHEN, CDR2 SYDVKM. The CDR3 has 15 residues. The CDR3 is CASIPAGGAINEQFF. The DNA for the CDR3 is TGTGCCAGCATCCCGGCCGGGGGGGCCATCAATGAGCAGTTCTTC. Looking up the rest from reference TRBV28 and TRBJ2-1 gives the full variable domain: DVKVTQSSRYLVKRTGEKVFLECVQDMDHENMFWYRQDPGLGLRLIYFSYDVKMKEKGDIPEGYSVSREKKERFSLILESASTNQTSMYLCASIPAGGAINEQFFGPGTRLTVL.